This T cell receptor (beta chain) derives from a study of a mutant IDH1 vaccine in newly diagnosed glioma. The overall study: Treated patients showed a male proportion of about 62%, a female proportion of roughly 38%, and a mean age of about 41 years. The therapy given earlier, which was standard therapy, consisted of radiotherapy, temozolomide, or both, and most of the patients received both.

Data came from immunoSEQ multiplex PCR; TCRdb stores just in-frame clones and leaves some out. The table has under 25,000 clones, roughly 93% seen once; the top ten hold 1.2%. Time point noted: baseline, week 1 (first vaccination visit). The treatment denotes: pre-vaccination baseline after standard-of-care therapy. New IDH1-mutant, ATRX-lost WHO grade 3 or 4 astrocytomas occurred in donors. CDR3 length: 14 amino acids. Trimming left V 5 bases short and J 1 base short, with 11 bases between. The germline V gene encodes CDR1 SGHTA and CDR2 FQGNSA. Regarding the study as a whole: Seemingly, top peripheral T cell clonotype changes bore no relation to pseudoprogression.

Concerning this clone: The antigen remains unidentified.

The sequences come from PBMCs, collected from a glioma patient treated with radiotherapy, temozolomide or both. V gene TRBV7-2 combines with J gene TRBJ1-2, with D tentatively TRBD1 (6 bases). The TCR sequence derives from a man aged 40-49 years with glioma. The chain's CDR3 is CASSATGINYGYTF. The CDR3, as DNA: TGTGCCAGCAGCGCGACAGGAATTAACTATGGCTACACCTTC. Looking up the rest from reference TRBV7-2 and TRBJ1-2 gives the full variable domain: GAGVSQSPSNKVTEKGKDVELRCDPISGHTALYWYRQSLGQGLEFLIYFQGNSAPDKSGLPSDRFSAERTGGSVSTLTIQRTQQEDSAVYLCASSATGINYGYTFGSGTRLTVV.